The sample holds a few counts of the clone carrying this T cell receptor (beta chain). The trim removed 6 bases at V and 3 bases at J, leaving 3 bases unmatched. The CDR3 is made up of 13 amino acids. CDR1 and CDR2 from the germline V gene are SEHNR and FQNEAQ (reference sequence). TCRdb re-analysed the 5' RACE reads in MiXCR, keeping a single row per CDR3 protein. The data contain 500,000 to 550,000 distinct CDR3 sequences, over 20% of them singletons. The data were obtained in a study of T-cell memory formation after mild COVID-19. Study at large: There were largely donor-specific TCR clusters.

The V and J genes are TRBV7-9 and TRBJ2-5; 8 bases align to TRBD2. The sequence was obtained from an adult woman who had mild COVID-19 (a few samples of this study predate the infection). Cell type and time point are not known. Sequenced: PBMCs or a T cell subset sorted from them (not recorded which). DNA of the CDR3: TGTGCCAGCAGAGCGGGAGCCGAAGAGACCCAGTACTTC. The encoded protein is CASRAGAEETQYF. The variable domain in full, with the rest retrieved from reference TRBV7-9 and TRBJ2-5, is DTGVSQNPRHKITKRGQNVTFRCDPISEHNRLYWYRQTLGQGPEFLTYFQNEAQLEKSRLLSDRFSAERPKGSFSTLEIQRTEQGDSAMYLCASRAGAEETQYFGPGTRLLVL.